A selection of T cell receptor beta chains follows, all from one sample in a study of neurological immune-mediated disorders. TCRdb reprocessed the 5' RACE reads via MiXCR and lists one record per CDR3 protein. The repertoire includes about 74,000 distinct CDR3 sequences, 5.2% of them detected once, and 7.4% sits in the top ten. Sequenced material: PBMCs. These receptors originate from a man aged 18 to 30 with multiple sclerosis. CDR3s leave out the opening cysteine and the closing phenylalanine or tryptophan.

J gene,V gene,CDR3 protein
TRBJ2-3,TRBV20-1,SAGVGMGGTQY
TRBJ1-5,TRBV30,AWSVGDRVNQPQH
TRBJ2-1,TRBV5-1,ASSPGGPEQF
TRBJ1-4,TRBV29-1,SVGQGEKLF
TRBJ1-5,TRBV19,ASSNQGAPNQPQH
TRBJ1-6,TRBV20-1,SATHTGQGSPLH
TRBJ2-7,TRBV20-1,SARDPRRGYEQY
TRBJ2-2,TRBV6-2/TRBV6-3,ASSRGGDTGELF
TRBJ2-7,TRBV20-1,SASLTTSYEQY
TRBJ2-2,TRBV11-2,ASSTLRQANTGELF
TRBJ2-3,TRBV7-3,ASSSGLATDTQY
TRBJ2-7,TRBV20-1,SASGGRGISEQY
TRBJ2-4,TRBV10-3,AISLSGGTSGMDIQY
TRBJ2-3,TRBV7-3,ASSPGQARMGTQY
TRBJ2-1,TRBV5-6,ASTEALAAYNEQF
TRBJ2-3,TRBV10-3,AISDYRGDTQY
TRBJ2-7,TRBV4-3,ASSQAGTGKYYEQY
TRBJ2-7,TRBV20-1,SARGKQGSYEQY
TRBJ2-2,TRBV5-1,ASGLQGSNTGELF
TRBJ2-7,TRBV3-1,ASSPPGLAGGYEQY
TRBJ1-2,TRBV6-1,ASSEGGLHGYT
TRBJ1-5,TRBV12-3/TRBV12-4,ASSKGQGHQPQH
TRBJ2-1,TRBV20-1,SAKAGARIRGNEQF
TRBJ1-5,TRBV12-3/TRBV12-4,ASSLAGRQPQN
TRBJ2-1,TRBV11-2,ASSLPSRLAGSYNEQF
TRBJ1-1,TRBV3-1,ASSLYRRTEAF
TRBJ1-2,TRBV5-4,ASSSPGQGNYGYT
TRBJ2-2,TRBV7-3,ASSLFAANTGELF